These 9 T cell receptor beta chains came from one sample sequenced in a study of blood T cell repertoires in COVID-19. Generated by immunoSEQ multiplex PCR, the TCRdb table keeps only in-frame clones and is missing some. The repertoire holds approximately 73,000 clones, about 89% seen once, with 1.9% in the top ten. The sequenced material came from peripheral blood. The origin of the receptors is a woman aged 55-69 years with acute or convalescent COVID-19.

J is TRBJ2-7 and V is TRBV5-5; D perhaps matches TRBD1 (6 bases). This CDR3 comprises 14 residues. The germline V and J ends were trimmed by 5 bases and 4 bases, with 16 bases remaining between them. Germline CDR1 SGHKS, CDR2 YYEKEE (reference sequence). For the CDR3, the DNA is TGTGCCAGCAGTTATAAGAACAGGGAATACGAGCAGTACTTC. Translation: CASSYKNREYEQYF. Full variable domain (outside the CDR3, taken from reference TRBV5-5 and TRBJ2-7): DAGVTQSPTHLIKTRGQQVTLRCSPISGHKSVSWYQQVLGQGPQFIFQYYEKEERGRGNFPDRFSARQFPNYSSELNVNALLLGDSALYLCASSYKNREYEQYFGPGTRLTVT.

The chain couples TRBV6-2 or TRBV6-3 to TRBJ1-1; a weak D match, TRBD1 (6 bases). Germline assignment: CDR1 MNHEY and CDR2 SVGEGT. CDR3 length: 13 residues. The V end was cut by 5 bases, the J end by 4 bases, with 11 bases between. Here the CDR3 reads CASSVQGPTEAFF. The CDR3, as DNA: TGTGCCAGCAGTGTACAGGGTCCCACTGAAGCTTTCTTT.

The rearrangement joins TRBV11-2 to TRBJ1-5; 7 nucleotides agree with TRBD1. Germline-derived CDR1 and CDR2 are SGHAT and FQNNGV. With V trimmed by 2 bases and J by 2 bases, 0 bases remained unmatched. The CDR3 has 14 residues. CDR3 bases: TGTGCCAGCAGCTTACAGGGGGGCAATCAGCCCCAGCATTTT. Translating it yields CASSLQGGNQPQHF.

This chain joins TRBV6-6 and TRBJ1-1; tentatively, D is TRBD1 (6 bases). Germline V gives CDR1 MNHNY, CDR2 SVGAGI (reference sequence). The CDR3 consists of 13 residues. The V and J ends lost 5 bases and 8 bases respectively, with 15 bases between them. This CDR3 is CASSLAFTGEAFF. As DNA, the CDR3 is TGTGCCAGCAGTCTCGCCTTTACAGGGGAAGCTTTCTTT.

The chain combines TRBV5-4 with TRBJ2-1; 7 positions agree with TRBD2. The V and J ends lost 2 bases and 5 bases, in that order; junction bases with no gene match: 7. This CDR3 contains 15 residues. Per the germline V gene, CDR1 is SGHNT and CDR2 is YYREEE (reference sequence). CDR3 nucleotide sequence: TGTGCCAGCAGCTTTTATCTAGCGGTAAACAATGAGCAGTTCTTC. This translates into CASSFYLAVNNEQFF.

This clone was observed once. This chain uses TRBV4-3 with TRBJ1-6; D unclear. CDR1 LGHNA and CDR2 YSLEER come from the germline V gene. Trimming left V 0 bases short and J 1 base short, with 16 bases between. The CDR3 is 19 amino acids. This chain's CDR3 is CASSQEYWASGSYNSPLHF. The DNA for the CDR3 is TGCGCCAGCAGCCAAGAGTATTGGGCTTCGGGGTCCTATAATTCACCCCTCCACTTT.

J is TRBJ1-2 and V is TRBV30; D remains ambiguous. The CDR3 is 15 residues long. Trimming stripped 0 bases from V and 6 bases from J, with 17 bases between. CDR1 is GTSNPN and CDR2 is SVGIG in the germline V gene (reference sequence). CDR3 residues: CAWSVKAAGVDGYTF. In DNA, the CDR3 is TGTGCCTGGAGTGTGAAGGCCGCCGGAGTGGATGGCTACACCTTC.

The CDR3, as DNA: TGTGCCAGCAGCTTAGTTGCTAGCGGCAGTACCTACGAGCAGTACTTC. Translating it yields CASSLVASGSTYEQYF. The gene calls are TRBV7-8 and TRBJ2-7, with 7 bases lining up with TRBD2. Germline CDR1 SGHVS, CDR2 FQNEAQ. With V trimmed by 1 base and J by 2 bases, 8 bases remained unmatched. CDR3 length: 16 amino acids. Looking up the rest from reference TRBV7-8 and TRBJ2-7 gives the full variable domain: GAGVSQSPRYKVAKRGQDVALRCDPISGHVSLFWYQQALGQGPEFLTYFQNEAQLDKSGLPSDRFFAERPEGSVSTLKIQRTQQEDSAVYLCASSLVASGSTYEQYFGPGTRLTVT.

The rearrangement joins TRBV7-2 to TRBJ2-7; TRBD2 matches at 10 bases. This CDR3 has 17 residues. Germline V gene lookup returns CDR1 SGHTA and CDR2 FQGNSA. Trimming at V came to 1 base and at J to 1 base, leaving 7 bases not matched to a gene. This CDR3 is CASSLVSSGRGSYEQYF. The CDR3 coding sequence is TGTGCCAGCAGCTTAGTTTCGAGCGGGAGGGGTTCCTACGAGCAGTACTTC.